This TCR beta chain emerged from a study of blood T cell repertoires in COVID-19. This clone appeared a single time. The repertoire was sequenced with immunoSEQ multiplex PCR; TCRdb's copy has only in-frame clones and lacks some. The sample shows approximately 230,000 clones, approximately 79% of them seen only once. This TCR came from a woman older than 75 with active or convalescent COVID-19. Sequencing was carried out using peripheral blood.

Written as DNA, the CDR3 is TGTGCCAGCAGGGGACAGGGAAATAATTCACCCCTCCACTTT. Translation gives CASRGQGNNSPLHF. V and J are TRBV28 and TRBJ1-6; 9 bases are shared with TRBD1. CDR1 is MDHEN, CDR2 SYDVKM, per germline. The V and J ends lost 6 bases and 5 bases, in that order; junction bases with no gene match: 2. The CDR3 is made up of 14 amino acids.